The source of this T cell receptor (beta chain) is a study of response to subunit inactivated influenza vaccine. Germline V gene sequence: CDR1 SNHLY, CDR2 FYNNEI. The CDR3 covers 14 residues. Trimming pared 6 bases from V and 0 bases from J, leaving 11 bases between. Regarding this clonotype: Its antigen is still unknown.

General study points: There was a suggestion from the authors that each seasonal influenza vaccination recruits few new T cells.

A single record per CDR3 protein comes from TCRdb applying MiXCR to the RT-PCR reads. The sample gives over 750,000 distinct CDR3 sequences, around 20% of which show up once; approximately 10% is in the top ten. The chain uses TRBV2 and TRBJ2-5; the D gene is possibly TRBD2 (5 bases). The sample in question was PBMCs from blood, obtained 5 days after vaccination. This receptor was obtained from a man aged 50-59 years who received an inactivated influenza vaccine. Here the CDR3 reads CASRGGGYQETQYF. The CDR3 bases are TGTGCCAGCAGGGGCGGCGGGTACCAAGAGACCCAGTACTTC.